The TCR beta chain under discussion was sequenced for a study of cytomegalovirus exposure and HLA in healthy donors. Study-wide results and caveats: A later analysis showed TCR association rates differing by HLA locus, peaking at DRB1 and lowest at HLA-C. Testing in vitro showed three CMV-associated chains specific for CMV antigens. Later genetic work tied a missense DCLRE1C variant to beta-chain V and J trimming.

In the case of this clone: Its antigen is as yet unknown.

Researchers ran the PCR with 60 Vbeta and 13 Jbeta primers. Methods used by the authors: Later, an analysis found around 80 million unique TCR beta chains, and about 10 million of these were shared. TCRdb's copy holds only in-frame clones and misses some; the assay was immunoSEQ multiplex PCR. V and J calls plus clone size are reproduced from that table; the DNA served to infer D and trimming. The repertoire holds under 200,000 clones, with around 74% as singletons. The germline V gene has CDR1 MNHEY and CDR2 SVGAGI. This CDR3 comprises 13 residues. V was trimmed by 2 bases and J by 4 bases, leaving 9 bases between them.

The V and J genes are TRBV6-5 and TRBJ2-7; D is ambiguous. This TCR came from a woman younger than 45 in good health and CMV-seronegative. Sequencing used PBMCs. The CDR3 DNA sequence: TGTGCCAGCAGTTACGGGCCGCTTTACGAGCAGTACTTC. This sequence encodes CASSYGPLYEQYF.